Listed below are T cell receptor beta chains from one sample, sequenced in a study of shared clonotypes between healthy human individuals. TCRdb's copy holds only in-frame clones and misses some; the assay was immunoSEQ multiplex PCR. The data hold over 2 million clones, with about 90% observed a single time. Sequenced: naive CD4+ T cells from PBMCs. The receptor source for this set is a man aged 18 to 30 in good health. Some clones in this sample may be carry-over from other donors' samples. Both conserved end residues are part of each CDR3. A D gene is named only where the DNA matches it firmly. Clone size is stated in some rows and not others, as once, few, many or a class when expanded.

size	D	length	J	V	DNA	CDR3
.	.	15	TRBJ1-5	TRBV18	TGTGCCAGCTCACCAACATTGAATCGGAATCAGCCCCAGCATTTT	CASSPTLNRNQPQHF
.	.	14	TRBJ1-1	TRBV10-3	TGTGCCATGAACTCCGGGACACCGAACACTGAAGCTTTCTTT	CAMNSGTPNTEAFF
.	TRBD1	16	TRBJ2-7	TRBV28	TGTGCCAGCAGCAGACCTACAGGGGGAGTATCCTACGAGCAGTACTTC	CASSRPTGGVSYEQYF
.	.	11	TRBJ1-2	TRBV27	TGTGCCAGCAGTTTATTGGGGGTCTACACCTTC	CASSLLGVYTF
.	TRBD1	13	TRBJ2-5	TRBV27	TGTGCCAGCAGGGAGGGACAGGGGTTTACCCAGTACTTC	CASREGQGFTQYF
.	.	15	TRBJ2-1	TRBV7-3	TGTGCCAGCAGCTCTAACCCAGGGGCGTACAATGAGCAGTTCTTC	CASSSNPGAYNEQFF
.	TRBD2	16	TRBJ2-1	TRBV9	TGTGCCAGCAGCGTAGATCGGACTAGCGGGAACAATGAGCAGTTCTTC	CASSVDRTSGNNEQFF
.	TRBD1	16	TRBJ1-1	TRBV5-1	TGCGCCAGCGGCCCCAGGACAGGGGGGAGGAACACTGAAGCTTTCTTT	CASGPRTGGRNTEAFF
.	.	14	TRBJ2-3	TRBV10-3	TGTGCCATCAGTGAGAGGGGATTCACAGATACGCAGTATTTT	CAISERGFTDTQYF
once	.	16	TRBJ2-1	TRBV9	TGTGCCAGCAGCCCAACGGGAGCGCGGCGGGGCAATGAGCAGTTCTTC	CASSPTGARRGNEQFF
once	TRBD2	13	TRBJ2-3	TRBV29-1	TGCAGCGTTGGGACTAGACAAACAGATACGCAGTATTTT	CSVGTRQTDTQYF
.	.	14	TRBJ1-2	TRBV5-4	TGTGCCAGCAGCTTGGCGGGTAGAAATTTTGGCTACACCTTC	CASSLAGRNFGYTF
.	.	13	TRBJ1-2	TRBV11-2	TGTGCCAGCACCGTAAGCGGGGGCTTTGGCTACACCTTC	CASTVSGGFGYTF
.	TRBD1	18	TRBJ1-5	TRBV5-1	TGCGCCAGCAGCCTCTCGGTTAGGACAGGGGGGATTCGAGAACCCCAGCATTTT	CASSLSVRTGGIREPQHF
once	TRBD2	17	TRBJ2-1	TRBV2	TGTGCCAGCAGACCCGGGACTAGCGGGAGGACCTACAATGAGCAGTTCTTC	CASRPGTSGRTYNEQFF
.	.	18	TRBJ2-3	TRBV28	TGTGCCAGCAGTACAGTCTCCCGGGTCCACCGTTACACAGATACGCAGTATTTT	CASSTVSRVHRYTDTQYF
.	.	15	TRBJ2-5	TRBV10-3	TGTGCCATCAGGACGGGACTCCTAATAGGAGAGACCCAGTACTTC	CAIRTGLLIGETQYF
.	TRBD2	18	TRBJ2-3	TRBV7-2	TGTGCCAGCAGCTTAAATTTGGCGGGAGGACACGTCACAGATACGCAGTATTTT	CASSLNLAGGHVTDTQYF
few	TRBD1	14	TRBJ1-5	TRBV2	TGTGCCAGCAGTGGGACAGGGGGTCATCAGCCCCAGCATTTT	CASSGTGGHQPQHF
few	TRBD1	16	TRBJ2-5	TRBV7-9	TGTGCCAGCAGCTTAAGGTGGGACAGGGGACGAGAGACCCAGTACTTC	CASSLRWDRGRETQYF
.	.	15	TRBJ2-1	TRBV5-1	TGCGCCAGCATCGGGAGCGGAGGCTCCTACAATGAGCAGTTCTTC	CASIGSGGSYNEQFF
few	TRBD1	15	TRBJ2-3	TRBV18	TGTGCCAGCTCACCGGGACAGGGGAACACAGATACGCAGTATTTT	CASSPGQGNTDTQYF
once	.	14	TRBJ2-7	TRBV11-2	TGTGCCAGCAGCTCGAGACAGAGCCGTTACGAGCAGTACTTC	CASSSRQSRYEQYF
.	.	19	TRBJ1-3	TRBV6-7	TGTGCCAGCAGATTCCTTGACGGAAGGGAAAGGCCTTCTGGAAACACCATATATTTT	CASRFLDGRERPSGNTIYF
once	TRBD1	14	TRBJ1-1	TRBV6-5	TGTGCCAGCAGTTACTCCCAGCAGGGGGGTAAAGCTTTCTTT	CASSYSQQGGKAFF
.	.	13	TRBJ2-2	TRBV11-2	TGTGCCAGCAGCTTAGTCGTAGCCGGGGAGCTGTTTTTT	CASSLVVAGELFF
.	.	17	TRBJ1-4	TRBV7-8	TGTGCCAGCAGCCCGAGGCGGGAAGTATTTACTAATGAAAAACTGTTTTTT	CASSPRREVFTNEKLFF
.	TRBD2	17	TRBJ2-3	TRBV27	TGTGCCAGCAGTGTTCCTAGCGGGACCGGGGGCACAGATACGCAGTATTTT	CASSVPSGTGGTDTQYF
.	TRBD1	16	TRBJ2-3	TRBV12-5	TGTGCTAGTGGTTTGGAAACAGGGGGCCGGTCGGATACGCAGTATTTT	CASGLETGGRSDTQYF
.	.	18	TRBJ1-5	TRBV10-3	TGTGCCATCAGTGAGTCGAATGGCTACAGGTCGGGGGATCAGCCCCAGCATTTT	CAISESNGYRSGDQPQHF
.	.	16	TRBJ1-1	TRBV19	TGTGCCAGTAGTATAGGCAGTCCCGATCGTGCCCCTGAAGCTTTCTTT	CASSIGSPDRAPEAFF
.	.	13	TRBJ1-4	TRBV6-5	TGTGCCAGCAGTCGGGGGCTTCCTGAAAAACTGTTTTTT	CASSRGLPEKLFF
.	.	13	TRBJ2-7	TRBV19	TGTGCCAGTAGCGGCAGGGCCAGGTACGAGCAGTACTTC	CASSGRARYEQYF
.	TRBD1	16	TRBJ2-7	TRBV7-9	TGTGCCAGCAGCTTAGACTCCGGGACAGCTCACCACGAGCAGTACTTC	CASSLDSGTAHHEQYF
.	.	16	TRBJ1-3	TRBV7-2	TGTGCCAGCAGCTATCGCAGGGTTCTCTCTGGAAACACCATATATTTT	CASSYRRVLSGNTIYF
.	.	14	TRBJ2-3	TRBV5-1	TGCGCCAGCAGCTCGCTAACTAGCTCAGATACGCAGTATTTT	CASSSLTSSDTQYF
.	.	11	TRBJ1-2	TRBV20-1	TGCAGTGGGGTCTCGACGGGGGGCTACACCTTC	CSGVSTGGYTF
.	.	21	TRBJ2-3	TRBV30	TGTGCCTGGAGTGTGAGGAAAGGAACACCAAAATTCATCACTAGCACAGATACGCAGTATTTT	CAWSVRKGTPKFITSTDTQYF
.	.	14	TRBJ1-2	TRBV14	TGTGCCAGCAGCCAAGAGAGGGGGTGGAGCGGCTACACCTTC	CASSQERGWSGYTF
few	.	14	TRBJ1-5	TRBV28	TGTGCCAGCAGTCGCGCGGGTCCAAATCAGCCCCAGCATTTT	CASSRAGPNQPQHF
.	.	16	TRBJ2-1	TRBV27	TGTGCCAGCCCCATGCCTCAGACAGGCGTCTACAATGAGCAGTTCTTC	CASPMPQTGVYNEQFF
.	TRBD2	15	TRBJ2-1	TRBV11-1	TGTGCCAGCAGCTTGAGGCTAGCGGGGCTCAATGAGCAGTTCTTC	CASSLRLAGLNEQFF
.	.	14	TRBJ2-7	TRBV15	TGTGCCACCAGCCCCTATCCTGTCGGAGACGAGCAGTACTTC	CATSPYPVGDEQYF
.	.	18	TRBJ2-1	TRBV15	TGTGCCACCAGCAGAGATGAACAGGGACGAGGGGTCTACAATGAGCAGTTCTTC	CATSRDEQGRGVYNEQFF
.	.	12	TRBJ1-5	TRBV6-6	TGTGCCAGCTCAGGGTCCGACCAGCCCCAGCATTTT	CASSGSDQPQHF
.	.	11	TRBJ2-7	TRBV18	TGTGCCAGCTCACGTACCTACGAGCAGTACTTC	CASSRTYEQYF
.	.	15	TRBJ1-1	TRBV2	TGTGCCAGTAAGACCGAATTAAGTCTGAACACTGAAGCTTTCTTT	CASKTELSLNTEAFF
.	TRBD2	16	TRBJ2-3	TRBV11-2	TGTGCCAGCAGCTTTTCTTCGGGACTAGCGGGAGCTACGCAGTATTTT	CASSFSSGLAGATQYF
.	.	14	TRBJ2-2	TRBV29-1	TGCAGCGTTCAAGAGAGTCTAAACACCGGGGAGCTGTTTTTT	CSVQESLNTGELFF
.	.	13	TRBJ1-2	TRBV7-9	TGTGCCAGCAAAGTCAGGGGATCGGAAGGCTACACCTTC	CASKVRGSEGYTF
.	TRBD1	15	TRBJ2-2	TRBV7-2	TGTGCCAGCAGCTTAGTGGGGACAGCTACCGGGGAGCTGTTTTTT	CASSLVGTATGELFF
.	TRBD1	15	TRBJ2-7	TRBV29-1	TGCAGCGTTGTTTTATCGACAGGGAACTCCTACGAGCAGTACTTC	CSVVLSTGNSYEQYF
.	.	11	TRBJ2-7	TRBV30	TGTGCCTGGGCAATAAACTACGAGCAGTACTTC	CAWAINYEQYF
.	TRBD2	16	TRBJ2-1	TRBV5-6	TGTGCCAGCAGCTTGTGGAGCGGGGTCTTCGAGAATGAGCAGTTCTTC	CASSLWSGVFENEQFF
.	.	15	TRBJ1-4	TRBV27	TGTGCCAGCAGTTTATTTCCACCAACTAATGAAAAACTGTTTTTT	CASSLFPPTNEKLFF
.	.	15	TRBJ2-5	TRBV5-8	TGTGCCAGCAGCTTGGGAAGGTACGGCCAAGAGACCCAGTACTTC	CASSLGRYGQETQYF
.	.	14	TRBJ1-1	TRBV15	TGTGCCACCAGCAGAGATGCCGGGGGTACTGAAGCTTTCTTT	CATSRDAGGTEAFF
.	TRBD1	15	TRBJ2-1	TRBV27	TGTGCCAGCAGCCGCGACAGGGTTCGAACTGATGAGCAGTTCTTC	CASSRDRVRTDEQFF